What follows are 27 T cell receptor beta chains derived from one specimen sequenced in a study of memory CD4+ T cells and cytomegalovirus serostatus. The sort gate was single viable CD3+CD4+CD8-CD45RO+ cells for memory CD4+ T cells. The repertoire was sequenced with immunoSEQ multiplex PCR; TCRdb's copy has only in-frame clones and lacks some. This table has tens of thousands of clones, 82% appearing once. The sequencing sample was made of memory CD4+ T cells from blood. These receptors were collected from an adult in good health and CMV-seronegative. Some clones in this sample may be carry-over from other donors' samples.

The chain recombines TRBV9 with TRBJ2-2; D not certain. There are 14 residues in the CDR3. The V and J ends lost 5 bases and 4 bases respectively, with 12 bases between them. The V gene's germline CDR1 is SGDLS and CDR2 YYNGEE. CDR3 in amino acids: CASSGVRATGELFF. The CDR3 DNA reads as TGTGCCAGCAGTGGGGTAAGGGCCACCGGGGAGCTGTTTTTT.

The chain employs TRBV7-2 and TRBJ2-1, with D possibly TRBD2 on 6 matching bases. Trimming shortened V by 1 base and J by 4 bases, and 14 bases separated the two germline ends. Per germline, CDR1 SGHTA and CDR2 FQGNSA. The CDR3 contains 16 residues. The CDR3 region is CASSLDGTPAYNEQFF. The CDR3 coding sequence is TGTGCCAGCAGCTTAGATGGGACTCCTGCTTACAATGAGCAGTTCTTC.

This chain joins TRBV5-8 and TRBJ2-7, with D unresolved. The CDR3 covers 17 residues. Germline lookup yields CDR1 SGHTS and CDR2 YDEGEE. V was cut by 0 bases and J by 4 bases, with 20 bases left in between. The CDR3 coding sequence is TGTGCCAGCAGCTTGGTAAGTGGGCAGGAAAAACCTTACGAGCAGTACTTC. Translating gives CASSLVSGQEKPYEQYF.

This clone was detected a few times. The chain is built from TRBV5-8 and TRBJ2-3, with TRBD1 as a possible D gene (6 bases). V gave up 5 bases and J gave up 5 bases, with 18 bases separating them. Germline V gene sequence: CDR1 SGHTS, CDR2 YDEGEE. This CDR3 comprises 15 residues. For the CDR3, the DNA is TGTGCCAGCAGTTTCAAATTGGGGGCCCAAGATACGCAGTATTTT. Encoded protein: CASSFKLGAQDTQYF.

CDR3 nucleotide sequence: TGTGCCAGCAGCTTACTAGACAATGAGCAGTTCTTC. Protein: CASSLLDNEQFF. This chain uses TRBV11-1 with TRBJ2-1; D not certain. Between the trimmed V and J ends, which lost 2 bases and 5 bases, there was a span of 4 bases. Germline values: CDR1 SGHAT, CDR2 FQDESV (reference sequence). This CDR3 region has 12 residues.

This chain uses TRBV5-1 with TRBJ1-2, with D possibly being TRBD1 (5 bases). V lost 2 bases, J lost 6 bases, and 14 bases lay in between. Germline V gene sequence: CDR1 SGHRS, CDR2 YFSETQ. The CDR3 consists of 14 residues. The CDR3 is CASSLRDSSDGYTF. CDR3 DNA sequence: TGCGCCAGCAGCTTAAGAGACAGCTCGGATGGCTACACCTTC.

This chain uses TRBV7-9 with TRBJ1-4; 9 positions match TRBD1. J was trimmed by 3 bases and V by 5 bases; bases with no gene match: 4. This CDR3 is 15 amino acids long. Germline values: CDR1 SEHNR, CDR2 FQNEAQ (reference sequence). The CDR3 loop is CASSPRTGANEKLFF. The CDR3 region has the DNA TGTGCCAGCAGCCCCCGGACAGGGGCTAATGAAAAACTGTTTTTT.

The chain recombines TRBV18 with TRBJ2-5, with D unresolved. The CDR3 sequence is 14 residues long. CDR1 and CDR2 from the germline V gene are KGHSH and LQKENI. Trimming removed 0 bases from V and 5 bases from J, with 10 bases in between. CDR3 sequence: CASSPPSSMETQYF. In nucleotides, the CDR3 is TGTGCCAGCTCACCACCGAGTAGTATGGAGACCCAGTACTTC. Together with reference TRBV18 and TRBJ2-5, the CDR3 gives the full variable domain: NAGVMQNPRHLVRRRGQEARLRCSPMKGHSHVYWYRQLPEEGLKFMVYLQKENIIDESGMPKERFSAEFPKEGPSILRIQQVVRGDSAAYFCASSPPSSMETQYFGPGTRLLVL.

The V call is TRBV7-8, the J call TRBJ2-3, with TRBD1 matching over 8 bases. V shed 6 bases and J 3 bases; nucleotides not matched to a gene: 8. The V gene's germline CDR1 is SGHVS and CDR2 FQNEAQ. The CDR3 sequence is 15 residues long. As DNA, the CDR3 is TGTGCCAGCAGGGCTCAGGGGGCGCGGACAGATACGCAGTATTTT. Amino acid sequence: CASRAQGARTDTQYF.

The genes are TRBV5-1 and TRBJ1-1, with 9 bases lining up with TRBD1. CDR1 is SGHRS, CDR2 YFSETQ, per germline. The CDR3 is 15 residues long. With V trimmed by 2 bases and J by 3 bases, 5 bases remained unmatched. CDR3 residues: CASSFGTGFDTEAFF. CDR3 bases: TGCGCCAGCAGCTTCGGGACAGGGTTTGACACTGAAGCTTTCTTT. The full variable domain, rest sourced from reference TRBV5-1 and TRBJ1-1, is KAGVTQTPRYLIKTRGQQVTLSCSPISGHRSVSWYQQTPGQGLQFLFEYFSETQRNKGNFPGRFSGRQFSNSRSEMNVSTLELGDSALYLCASSFGTGFDTEAFFGQGTRLTVV.

The rearrangement joins TRBV28 to TRBJ1-1, with D unclear. The germline V gene encodes CDR1 MDHEN and CDR2 SYDVKM. The CDR3 loop spans 12 amino acids. Trimming stripped 5 bases from V and 3 bases from J, with 7 bases between. CDR3: CASSLEYTEAFF. For the CDR3, the DNA is TGTGCCAGCAGTCTCGAGTACACTGAAGCTTTCTTT. The full variable domain, rest sourced from reference TRBV28 and TRBJ1-1, is DVKVTQSSRYLVKRTGEKVFLECVQDMDHENMFWYRQDPGLGLRLIYFSYDVKMKEKGDIPEGYSVSREKKERFSLILESASTNQTSMYLCASSLEYTEAFFGQGTRLTVV.

The chain is built from TRBV1 and TRBJ2-1; the table's D call, TRBD2, has no DNA check behind it. TRBV1 is a documented pseudogene. The CDR3 runs 17 residues. CDR3: CTSSQGRTSGVFNEQFF. The CDR3, as DNA: TGCACCAGCAGCCAAGGGAGGACTAGCGGGGTTTTCAATGAGCAGTTCTTC.

The rearrangement links TRBV5-4 to TRBJ2-5; TRBD1 matches at 7 bases. Germline V gene sequence: CDR1 SGHNT, CDR2 YYREEE (reference sequence). J was trimmed by 0 bases and V by 3 bases; bases with no gene match: 2. The CDR3 runs to 14 residues. The chain's CDR3 is CASSSGQHQETQYF. CDR3 in DNA: TGTGCCAGCAGCTCGGGACAGCACCAAGAGACCCAGTACTTC.

The chain combines TRBV6-5 with TRBJ1-2, with D possibly TRBD1 on 5 matching bases. Trimming shortened V by 2 bases and J by 5 bases, and 18 bases separated the two germline ends. This CDR3 region has 16 residues. CDR1 MNHEY and CDR2 SVGAGI come from the germline V gene. CDR3 DNA sequence: TGTGCCAGCAGTTACCGGGGTTCAGGGATGGGTTATGGCTACACCTTC. Protein sequence: CASSYRGSGMGYGYTF.

The gene calls are TRBV18 and TRBJ2-1; 11 bases match TRBD2. The CDR3 is 17 residues long. With 4 bases clipped from V and 6 bases from J, the junction kept 11 bases outside the gene matches. The V gene's germline CDR1 is KGHSH and CDR2 LQKENI. DNA for the CDR3: TGTGCCAGCTCACTTATAACTAGCGGGAGTCTCAGCAATGAGCAGTTCTTC. This translates into CASSLITSGSLSNEQFF.

The chain joins TRBV30 to TRBJ1-2; D is uncertain. This CDR3 is built from 13 residues. CDR1 is GTSNPN and CDR2 is SVGIG in the germline V gene (reference sequence). V was clipped by 3 bases and J by 2 bases, with 10 bases between them. The chain's CDR3 is CAWSGQFNYGYTF. The CDR3 DNA is TGTGCCTGGAGCGGGCAGTTCAACTATGGCTACACCTTC. Looking up the rest from reference TRBV30 and TRBJ1-2 gives the full variable domain: SQTIHQWPATLVQPVGSPLSLECTVEGTSNPNLYWYRQAAGRGLQLLFYSVGIGQISSEVPQNLSASRPQDRQFILSSKKLLLSDSGFYLCAWSGQFNYGYTFGSGTRLTVV.

The J gene is TRBJ2-1, the V gene TRBV7-3; D is perhaps TRBD1 (5 bases). Germline CDR1 and CDR2: SGHTA and FQGTGA. CDR3 length: 13 amino acids. The V gene lost 2 bases and the J gene lost 9 bases, with 11 bases spanning the gap. In DNA form, the CDR3 reads TGTGCCAGCAGCTTACAGGGAACCGGTGAGCAGTTCTTC. Translating it yields CASSLQGTGEQFF.

The chain is built from TRBV30 and TRBJ1-4, with no clear D. The CDR3 runs 14 residues. Between the trimmed V and J ends, which lost 3 bases and 7 bases, there was a span of 15 bases. Germline CDR1 and CDR2: GTSNPN and SVGIG (reference sequence). This CDR3 is CAWRDLLRGEKLFF. The CDR3 bases are TGTGCCTGGAGGGACCTACTACGGGGTGAAAAACTGTTTTTT.

The chain links TRBV15 to TRBJ2-6, with a weak D call TRBD1 (5 bases). This CDR3 has 13 residues. Per germline, CDR1 LNHNV and CDR2 YYDKDF (reference sequence). The V and J ends lost 6 bases and 3 bases respectively, with 6 bases between them. CDR3 region: CATRTVGANVLTF. The CDR3 coding sequence is TGTGCCACCAGGACAGTTGGGGCCAACGTCCTGACTTTC. The full variable domain, in which reference TRBV15 and TRBJ2-6 provide the parts outside the CDR3, is DAMVIQNPRYQVTQFGKPVTLSCSQTLNHNVMYWYQQKSSQAPKLLFHYYDKDFNNEADTPDNFQSRRPNTSFCFLDIRSPGLGDTAMYLCATRTVGANVLTFGAGSRLTVL.

The CDR3 DNA sequence: TGTGCCAGCTCACTCCTAGGATACTCTGGGGCCAACGTCCTGACTTTC. Protein: CASSLLGYSGANVLTF. V gene TRBV18 combines with J gene TRBJ2-6; D uncertain. The CDR3 runs 16 residues. Germline V gene sequence: CDR1 KGHSH, CDR2 LQKENI. V was cut by 4 bases and J by 0 bases, with 10 bases left in between.

This rearrangement joins TRBV18 to TRBJ2-7; TRBD1 is a possible D gene (6 bases). V lost 4 bases and J lost 3, with 13 bases in between. Germline-derived CDR1 and CDR2 are KGHSH and LQKENI. This CDR3 has 14 amino acids. DNA for the CDR3: TGTGCCAGCTCACTTGAAGGGACAAACTACGAGCAGTACTTC. It is translated as CASSLEGTNYEQYF.

The chain recombines TRBV7-3 with TRBJ2-3; 10 bases map to TRBD2. The CDR3 totals 16 residues. The germline V gene encodes CDR1 SGHTA and CDR2 FQGTGA. V lost 5 bases and J lost 0; bases outside the gene matches: 5. The CDR3 here is CASSLKLAGSTDTQYF. As DNA, the CDR3 is TGTGCCAGCAGCCTCAAACTAGCGGGAAGCACAGATACGCAGTATTTT.

The chain combines TRBV5-1 with TRBJ2-7, with 8 bases aligning to TRBD2. Germline CDR1 reads SGHRS; CDR2 reads YFSETQ. V was clipped by 4 bases and J by 4 bases; unmatched bases: 7. This CDR3 is built from 14 residues. DNA of the CDR3: TGCGCCAGCAGCACCGGGCTAGCGGGTTACGAGCAGTACTTC. Translation gives CASSTGLAGYEQYF.

The J gene is TRBJ1-5, the V gene TRBV18; TRBD1 is a possible D gene (5 bases). CDR3 length: 15 amino acids. V lost 6 bases to trimming and J lost 0 bases, with 12 bases between them. Per the germline V gene, CDR1 is KGHSH and CDR2 is LQKENI. As DNA, the CDR3 is TGTGCCAGCTCCCCAGACAGTCATAGCAATCAGCCCCAGCATTTT. Translation gives CASSPDSHSNQPQHF.

V gene TRBV9 combines with J gene TRBJ1-1; D gene unclear. This CDR3 is built from 16 residues. Between the trimmed V and J ends, which lost 2 bases and 6 bases, there was a span of 20 bases. Germline values: CDR1 SGDLS, CDR2 YYNGEE. In nucleotides, the CDR3 is TGTGCCAGCAGCGTCGGCCGGGGTGCAGGTTTCGCTGAAGCTTTCTTT. Its translation: CASSVGRGAGFAEAFF.

The V call is TRBV27, the J call TRBJ1-2, with D hard to call. The length of the CDR3 is 13 residues. V was clipped by 3 bases and J by 1 base, with 6 bases between them. Germline CDR1 reads MNHEY; CDR2 reads SMNVEV (reference sequence). The CDR3 loop is CASSFRRNYGYTF. DNA of the CDR3: TGTGCCAGCAGTTTTCGCCGTAACTATGGCTACACCTTC.

This CDR3 is CSVDPLAGVPSDYEQYF. The CDR3 nucleotides are TGCAGCGTCGACCCTTTAGCGGGAGTCCCCTCCGACTACGAGCAGTACTTC. The chain recombines TRBV29-1 with TRBJ2-7; 9 bases fit TRBD2. CDR3 length: 17 amino acids. V gave up 6 bases and J gave up 3 bases; unmatched junction bases: 18. In germline, CDR1 is SQVTM, CDR2 ANQGSEA.